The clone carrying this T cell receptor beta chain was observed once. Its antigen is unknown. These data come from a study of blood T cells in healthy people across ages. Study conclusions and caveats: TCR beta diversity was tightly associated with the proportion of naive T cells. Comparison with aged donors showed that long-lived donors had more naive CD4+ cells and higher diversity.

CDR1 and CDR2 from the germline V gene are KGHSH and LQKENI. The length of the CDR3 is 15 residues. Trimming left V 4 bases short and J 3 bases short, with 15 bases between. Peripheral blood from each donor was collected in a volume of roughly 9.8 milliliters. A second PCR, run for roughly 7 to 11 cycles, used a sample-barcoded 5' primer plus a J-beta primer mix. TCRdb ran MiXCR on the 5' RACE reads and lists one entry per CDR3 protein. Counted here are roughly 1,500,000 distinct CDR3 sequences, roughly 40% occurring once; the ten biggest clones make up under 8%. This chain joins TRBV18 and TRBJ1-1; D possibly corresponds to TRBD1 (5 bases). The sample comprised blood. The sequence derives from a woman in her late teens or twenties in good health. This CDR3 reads CASSHLLQGYTEAFF. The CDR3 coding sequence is TGTGCCAGCTCACACCTACTTCAGGGATACACTGAAGCTTTCTTT.